The T cell receptor (delta chain) described here comes from a study of gamma delta lymphoproliferative disorders and STAT genes. Study-level information: Delta libraries were made per EuroClonality-NGS working group procedure.

TCRdb re-called clones from the multiplex PCR reads via CATT. The sample carries approximately 3,800 delta-chain clones, less than 1.2% recorded once. This clone was found a few times. A far larger clone lies a single base away; this is likely a read error. Sequencing used genomic DNA taken from PBMCs of patients and controls. The CDR3 is 20 residues long. From germline, CDR1 is GEAIGNYY and CDR2 EKD. This TCR was sampled from a human donor in good health. The rearrangement uses TRDV2 and TRDJ1; 8 nucleotides agree with TRDD3. Sequenced sample: blood. The CDR3 region is CARDTIAVNLGDLYTDKLIF. The CDR3 nucleotides are TGTGCCCGTGACACTATCGCTGTGAATCTGGGGGACCTGTACACCGATAAACTCATCTTT.